The rows below give T cell receptor beta chains drawn from one sample of a study of blood T cell repertoires in COVID-19. Here immunoSEQ multiplex PCR was the method, and the copy in TCRdb shows in-frame clones only, minus some. The sample shows over 300,000 clones, more than 80% of them seen only once. The specimen sequenced was peripheral blood. The receptors stem from a man between 18 and 35 years old who had recovered from COVID-19. CDR3s include the opening cysteine and the closing phenylalanine or tryptophan. The order of the fields is J gene, D gene, clone size, V gene, CDR3 DNA, CDR3 protein. D genes are given only for firm matches. Only some rows state a clone size, as once, few, many or a class for expanded clones.

J: TRBJ1-2; D: .; size: .; V: TRBV4-1; DNA: TGCGCCAGCAGCCAAGGACAGATTTATGGCTACACCTTC; CDR3: CASSQGQIYGYTF
J: TRBJ2-2; D: .; size: .; V: TRBV6-2/TRBV6-3; DNA: TGTGCCAGCAGTTATGTTGCGGGCACCGGGGAGCTGTTTTTT; CDR3: CASSYVAGTGELFF
J: TRBJ1-2; D: .; size: .; V: TRBV4-1; DNA: TGCGCCAGCAGCTTTTGGACAGCTAACTATGGCTACACCTTC; CDR3: CASSFWTANYGYTF
J: TRBJ2-7; D: TRBD1; size: .; V: TRBV5-1; DNA: TGCGCCAGCAGCACACAGGGGGACTACGAGCAGTACTTC; CDR3: CASSTQGDYEQYF
J: TRBJ2-5; D: TRBD1; size: .; V: TRBV6-1; DNA: TGTGCCAGCAGTGAAGTTCCAGGGGGCGGGGAGACCCAGTACTTC; CDR3: CASSEVPGGGETQYF
J: TRBJ1-1; D: .; size: few; V: TRBV11-2; DNA: TGTGCCAGCAGCTTCAAGGGAGACACTGAAGCTTTCTTT; CDR3: CASSFKGDTEAFF
J: TRBJ1-1; D: .; size: few; V: TRBV7-3; DNA: TGTGCCAGCAGCCTGGTGGCAGGCCTGAACACTGAAGCTTTCTTT; CDR3: CASSLVAGLNTEAFF
J: TRBJ2-2; D: TRBD2; size: once; V: TRBV4-1; DNA: TGCGCCAGCAGCCAAGAAGCAAGCGGGAGGGTTCCCGGGGAGCTGTTTTTT; CDR3: CASSQEASGRVPGELFF
J: TRBJ1-6; D: .; size: once; V: TRBV27; DNA: TGTGCCAGCAGTTTAGGGGGTGGAGGGCGTTCACCCCTCCACTTT; CDR3: CASSLGGGGRSPLHF
J: TRBJ1-6; D: TRBD1; size: once; V: TRBV4-3; DNA: TGCGCCAGCAGCCAAGTGGACAGGGACGGTTCACCCCTCCACTTT; CDR3: CASSQVDRDGSPLHF
J: TRBJ1-1; D: .; size: .; V: TRBV25-1; DNA: TGTGCCAGCAGTGAAAGCTGGGCGAACGCTGAAGCTTTCTTT; CDR3: CASSESWANAEAFF
J: TRBJ2-1; D: TRBD1; size: .; V: TRBV7-2; DNA: TGTGCCAGCAGCGGGACAGGGTACAATGAGCAGTTCTTC; CDR3: CASSGTGYNEQFF
J: TRBJ2-1; D: .; size: .; V: TRBV9; DNA: TGTGCCAGCAGCGCCCTTTTAGCGAGCTCCTACAATGAGCAGTTCTTC; CDR3: CASSALLASSYNEQFF
J: TRBJ1-1; D: TRBD1; size: once; V: TRBV6-5; DNA: TGTGCCAGCAAACAAGACAGGGGCGAAAACACTGAAGCTTTCTTT; CDR3: CASKQDRGENTEAFF
J: TRBJ1-1; D: .; size: .; V: TRBV18; DNA: TGTGCCAGCTCACCCGGACAGACGAACACTGAAGCTTTCTTT; CDR3: CASSPGQTNTEAFF
J: TRBJ1-5; D: TRBD1; size: .; V: TRBV6-2/TRBV6-3; DNA: TGTGCCAGCAGTTACTCGTGGGGACAGGGGTTAGGCAATCAGCCCCAGCATTTT; CDR3: CASSYSWGQGLGNQPQHF
J: TRBJ2-4; D: .; size: .; V: TRBV6-1; DNA: TGTGCCCCCCCAGGAGGGCGCAAAAACATTCAGTACTTC; CDR3: CAPPGGRKNIQYF
J: TRBJ1-6; D: TRBD1; size: .; V: TRBV4-1; DNA: TGCGCCAGCAGCCAATTGAGTAACAGGGGGAATTCACCCCTCCACTTT; CDR3: CASSQLSNRGNSPLHF
J: TRBJ2-2; D: .; size: few; V: TRBV11-1; DNA: TGTGCCAGCAGCTCCTTTAACACCGGGGAGCTGTTTTTT; CDR3: CASSSFNTGELFF
J: TRBJ1-4; D: .; size: once; V: TRBV7-9; DNA: TGTGCCAGCAGCTTGACAGAGGTTTTGGAAAAACTGTTTTTT; CDR3: CASSLTEVLEKLFF
J: TRBJ2-1; D: TRBD1; size: .; V: TRBV5-5; DNA: TGTGCCAGCAGCTTCGAAGACAGGGACCATGAGCAGTTCTTC; CDR3: CASSFEDRDHEQFF
J: TRBJ1-1; D: TRBD1; size: .; V: TRBV27; DNA: TGTGCCAGCACCCAAGGGGGCCCGGCAAACACTGAAGCTTTCTTT; CDR3: CASTQGGPANTEAFF
J: TRBJ2-5; D: TRBD1; size: .; V: TRBV2; DNA: TGTGCCAGCAGTGAAGGGGGACAGGGGGCGGGAGAGACCCAGTACTTC; CDR3: CASSEGGQGAGETQYF
J: TRBJ1-1; D: .; size: .; V: TRBV19; DNA: TGTGCCAGTAGTCTGAGGGGGGGCGCCTCTGAAGCTTTCTTT; CDR3: CASSLRGGASEAFF
J: TRBJ2-2; D: TRBD2; size: .; V: TRBV18; DNA: TGTGCCAGCTCACCCGGACTAGCGGGGGCGAACACCGGGGAGCTGTTTTTT; CDR3: CASSPGLAGANTGELFF
J: TRBJ2-1; D: TRBD1; size: once; V: TRBV19; DNA: TGTGCCAGTAGTAGCCGGGCCAGGGGGACCCCTGAGCAGTTCTTC; CDR3: CASSSRARGTPEQFF
J: TRBJ2-7; D: .; size: .; V: TRBV9; DNA: TGTGCCAGCAGCGTAGGGTTTCCAGGGGAGGGGCGCGAGCAGTACTTC; CDR3: CASSVGFPGEGREQYF
J: TRBJ2-7; D: TRBD1; size: .; V: TRBV12-3/TRBV12-4; DNA: TGTGCCAGCAGGTCTACAGGGGTTCAGGAGCAGTACTTC; CDR3: CASRSTGVQEQYF